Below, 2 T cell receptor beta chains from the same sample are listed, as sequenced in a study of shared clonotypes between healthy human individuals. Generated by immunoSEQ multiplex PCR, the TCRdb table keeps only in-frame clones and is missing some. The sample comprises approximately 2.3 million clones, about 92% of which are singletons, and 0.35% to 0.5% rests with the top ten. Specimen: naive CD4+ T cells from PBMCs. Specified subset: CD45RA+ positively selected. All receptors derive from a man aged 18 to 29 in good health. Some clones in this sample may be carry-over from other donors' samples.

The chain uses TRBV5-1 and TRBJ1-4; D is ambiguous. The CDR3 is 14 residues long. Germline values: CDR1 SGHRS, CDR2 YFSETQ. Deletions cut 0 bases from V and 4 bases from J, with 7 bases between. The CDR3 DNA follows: TGCGCCAGCAGCTTGGCACAGCTTAATGAAAAACTGTTTTTT. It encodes CASSLAQLNEKLFF.

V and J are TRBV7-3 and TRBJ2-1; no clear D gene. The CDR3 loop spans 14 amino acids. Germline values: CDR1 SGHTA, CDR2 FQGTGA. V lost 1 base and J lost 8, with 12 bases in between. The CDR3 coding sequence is TGTGCCAGCAGCTTAATGTCTACCCTGGATGAGCAGTTCTTC. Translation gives CASSLMSTLDEQFF.